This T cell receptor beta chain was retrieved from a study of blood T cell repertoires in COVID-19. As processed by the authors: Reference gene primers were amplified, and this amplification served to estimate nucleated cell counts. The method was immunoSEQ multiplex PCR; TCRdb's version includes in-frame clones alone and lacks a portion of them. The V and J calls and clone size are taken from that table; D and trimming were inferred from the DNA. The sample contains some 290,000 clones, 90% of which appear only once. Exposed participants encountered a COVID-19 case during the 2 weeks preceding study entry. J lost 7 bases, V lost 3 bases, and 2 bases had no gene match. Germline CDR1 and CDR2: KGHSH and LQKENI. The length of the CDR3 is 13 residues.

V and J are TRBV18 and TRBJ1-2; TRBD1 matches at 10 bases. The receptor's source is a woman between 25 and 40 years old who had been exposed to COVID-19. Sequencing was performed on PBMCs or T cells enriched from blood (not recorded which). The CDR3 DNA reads TGTGCCAGCTCACCGGGACAGGGGTCTGGCTACACCTTC. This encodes CASSPGQGSGYTF.